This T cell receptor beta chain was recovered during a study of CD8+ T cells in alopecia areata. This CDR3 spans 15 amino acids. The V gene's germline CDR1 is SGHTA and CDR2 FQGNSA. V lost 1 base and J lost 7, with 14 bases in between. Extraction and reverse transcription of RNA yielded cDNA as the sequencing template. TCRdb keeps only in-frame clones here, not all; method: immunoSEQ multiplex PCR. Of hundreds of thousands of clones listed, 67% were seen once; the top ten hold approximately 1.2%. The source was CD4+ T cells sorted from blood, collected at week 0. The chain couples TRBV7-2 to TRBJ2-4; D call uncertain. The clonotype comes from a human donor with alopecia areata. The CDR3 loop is CASSLDMATANIQYF. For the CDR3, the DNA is TGTGCCAGCAGCTTAGATATGGCCACTGCGAACATTCAGTACTTC.